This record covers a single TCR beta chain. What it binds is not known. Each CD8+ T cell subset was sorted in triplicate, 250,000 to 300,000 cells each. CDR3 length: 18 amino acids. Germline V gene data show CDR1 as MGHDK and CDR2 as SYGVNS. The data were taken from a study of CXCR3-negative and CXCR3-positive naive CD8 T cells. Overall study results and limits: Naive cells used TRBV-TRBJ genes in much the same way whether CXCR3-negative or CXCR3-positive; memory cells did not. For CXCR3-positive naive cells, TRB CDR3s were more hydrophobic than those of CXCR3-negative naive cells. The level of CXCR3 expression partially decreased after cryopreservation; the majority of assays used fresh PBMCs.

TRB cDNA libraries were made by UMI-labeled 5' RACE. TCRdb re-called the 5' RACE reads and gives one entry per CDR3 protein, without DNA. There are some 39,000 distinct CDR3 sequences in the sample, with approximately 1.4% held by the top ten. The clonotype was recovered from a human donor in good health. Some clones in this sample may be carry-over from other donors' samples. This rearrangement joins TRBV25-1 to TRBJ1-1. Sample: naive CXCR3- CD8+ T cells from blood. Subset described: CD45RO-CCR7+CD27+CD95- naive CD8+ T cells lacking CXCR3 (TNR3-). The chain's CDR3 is CASSEFGASGFMNTEAFF.